The 28 T cell receptor beta chains reported below all come from one sample, sequenced in a study of T cell responses to AZD1222 COVID-19 vaccine. Libraries were prepared by immunoSEQ multiplex PCR; TCRdb keeps only in-frame clonotypes and omits some of them. The table lists over 110,000 clones, about 92% of them singletons. The sample in question was peripheral blood, obtained on day 0 of AZD1222 vaccination. These TCRs come from an adult in good health.

V and J are TRBV5-1 and TRBJ2-7; no clear D. Between the trimmed V and J ends, which lost 7 bases and 6 bases, there was a span of 20 bases. The CDR3 is 14 residues long. CDR1 and CDR2 from the germline V gene are SGHRS and YFSETQ. The CDR3 coding sequence is TGCGCCAGCGCCTGGGGTCGGCAGGTAGGCGAGCAGTACTTC. Its translation is CASAWGRQVGEQYF. Full variable domain (rest looked up from reference TRBV5-1 and TRBJ2-7): KAGVTQTPRYLIKTRGQQVTLSCSPISGHRSVSWYQQTPGQGLQFLFEYFSETQRNKGNFPGRFSGRQFSNSRSEMNVSTLELGDSALYLCASAWGRQVGEQYFGPGTRLTVT.

This chain joins TRBV12-2 and TRBJ1-4; the table's D call, TRBD1, was not checked against the DNA. TRBV12-2 is flagged as a pseudogene. The CDR3 contains 20 residues. The CDR3, as DNA: TGTGCAAGTCGCTTTCCCCGCGGCAGGGAAGGGGTACGGACTAATGAAAAACTGTTTTTT. It is translated as CASRFPRGREGVRTNEKLFF.

This rearrangement joins TRBV7-2 to TRBJ2-3, with a possible D match to TRBD1 (5 bases). CDR1 and CDR2 (germline): SGHTA, FQGNSA. The CDR3 consists of 19 residues. V shed 1 base and J shed 1 base, with 21 bases lying between them. The CDR3, as DNA: TGTGCCAGCAGCTTAGAAGGGGTAGGTGGGTACAGCCGCACAGATACGCAGTATTTT. It yields the protein CASSLEGVGGYSRTDTQYF.

The chain carries TRBV7-9 and TRBJ1-4; no firm D call. CDR1 is SEHNR, CDR2 FQNEAQ, per germline (reference sequence). Trimming took 0 bases from V and 7 from J, leaving 15 bases between them. There are 16 residues in the CDR3. This CDR3 is CASSLAERRSSEKLFF. The CDR3 DNA reads as TGTGCCAGCAGCTTAGCGGAGCGTCGGAGCAGTGAAAAACTGTTTTTT. The variable domain in full, completed from reference TRBV7-9 and TRBJ1-4, reads DTGVSQNPRHKITKRGQNVTFRCDPISEHNRLYWYRQTLGQGPEFLTYFQNEAQLEKSRLLSDRFSAERPKGSFSTLEIQRTEQGDSAMYLCASSLAERRSSEKLFFGSGTQLSVL.

This chain links TRBV15 with TRBJ2-4; D is uncertain. This CDR3 has 17 amino acids. The germline V and J ends were trimmed by 1 base and 0 bases, with 13 bases remaining between them. CDR1 and CDR2 (germline): LNHNV, YYDKDF (reference sequence). CDR3 sequence reads: CATSRVPDVLAKNIQYF. The CDR3 DNA reads as TGTGCCACCAGCAGAGTACCCGACGTTCTAGCCAAAAACATTCAGTACTTC. Full variable domain (rest looked up from reference TRBV15 and TRBJ2-4): DAMVIQNPRYQVTQFGKPVTLSCSQTLNHNVMYWYQQKSSQAPKLLFHYYDKDFNNEADTPDNFQSRRPNTSFCFLDIRSPGLGDTAMYLCATSRVPDVLAKNIQYFGAGTRLSVL.

The chain uses TRBV4-1 and TRBJ1-1; D remains ambiguous. Trimming stripped 1 base from V and 2 bases from J, with 11 bases between. The CDR3 is 15 residues long. Germline assignment: CDR1 MGHRA and CDR2 YSYEKL. CDR3 DNA: TGCGCCAGCAGCCAAGGAGGTAGAGGAAACACTGAAGCTTTCTTT. Protein sequence: CASSQGGRGNTEAFF.

The rearrangement joins TRBV7-9 to TRBJ2-1; D might be TRBD1 (5 bases). The V gene lost 4 bases and the J gene lost 5 bases, with 15 bases spanning the gap. CDR3 length: 15 amino acids. Per germline, CDR1 SEHNR and CDR2 FQNEAQ (reference sequence). Here the CDR3 DNA reads TGTGCCAGCAGCTCGGCGCAGGGCCAGCACAATGAGCAGTTCTTC. It codes for CASSSAQGQHNEQFF.

The chain couples TRBV6-2 or TRBV6-3 to TRBJ1-1; D possibly corresponds to TRBD1 (6 bases). CDR1 and CDR2 from the germline V gene are MNHEY and SVGEGT. The CDR3 is 15 amino acids. Deletions cut 5 bases from V and 3 bases from J, with 16 bases between. In DNA form, the CDR3 reads TGTGCCAGCAGTGTCCTACAGGGTCGTCACACTGAAGCTTTCTTT. Its translation: CASSVLQGRHTEAFF.

The chain joins TRBV7-2 to TRBJ1-5, with a tentative D call TRBD1 (5 bases). Germline V gene sequence: CDR1 SGHTA, CDR2 FQGNSA. The CDR3 is 14 amino acids. V lost 3 bases, J lost 5 bases, and 11 bases lay in between. The CDR3 is CASSFGRRDQPQHF. As DNA, the CDR3 is TGTGCCAGCAGCTTCGGGCGCAGGGATCAGCCCCAGCATTTT.

V and J are TRBV2 and TRBJ1-5, with D unclear. The V and J ends lost 5 bases and 2 bases respectively, with 13 bases between them. The CDR3 has 15 residues. Germline loops: CDR1 SNHLY, CDR2 FYNNEI. CDR3 region: CASSPNKGGNQPQHF. The CDR3 DNA is TGTGCCAGCAGTCCCAACAAGGGAGGCAATCAGCCCCAGCATTTT.

The table lists this clone with a few counts. CDR3 region: CASSGDFTVQYF. In DNA form, the CDR3 reads TGTGCCAGCAGCGGGGACTTCACAGTGCAGTACTTC. This rearrangement joins TRBV11-2 to TRBJ2-7, with D possibly matching TRBD2 (6 bases). V was clipped by 5 bases and J by 9 bases, with 14 bases between them. The CDR3 loop spans 12 amino acids. The germline gives CDR1 SGHAT, CDR2 FQNNGV.

The chain employs TRBV11-1 and TRBJ1-1; 9 bases line up with TRBD1. CDR1 and CDR2 from the germline V gene are SGHAT and FQDESV (reference sequence). The junction had 7 bases not matched to a gene; V was cut back by 7 bases and J by 1 base. The CDR3 length is 15 residues. The CDR3 sequence: CASTLGGQGNTEAFF. The CDR3 DNA reads TGTGCCAGCACCCTCGGGGGACAGGGGAACACTGAAGCTTTCTTT. Filled out from reference TRBV11-1 and TRBJ1-1, the complete variable domain reads EAEVAQSPRYKITEKSQAVAFWCDPISGHATLYWYRQILGQGPELLVQFQDESVVDDSQLPKDRFSAERLKGVDSTLKIQPAELGDSAMYLCASTLGGQGNTEAFFGQGTRLTVV.

This clone has only one observation. V is TRBV6-1 and J is TRBJ1-6, with unresolved D. Trimming pared 0 bases from V and 9 bases from J, leaving 9 bases between. Germline CDR1 and CDR2: MNHNS and SASEGT. The CDR3 is made up of 14 amino acids. CDR3 nucleotides: TGTGCCAGCAGTGAAGCGGGGAGGCTTTCACCCCTCCACTTT. Amino acid sequence: CASSEAGRLSPLHF.

This sequence joins TRBV19 and TRBJ2-3; possible D gene TRBD1, 5 bases. V lost 6 bases and J 0 bases, leaving 10 bases between the germline ends. The CDR3 totals 14 residues. Germline CDR1 LNHDA, CDR2 SQIVND (reference sequence). In nucleotides, the CDR3 is TGTGCCAGTAGAACAGGCTCAAGCACAGATACGCAGTATTTT. Its translation is CASRTGSSTDTQYF.

The chain couples TRBV6-1 to TRBJ1-6; D is ambiguous. Germline V gives CDR1 MNHNS, CDR2 SASEGT. V dropped 2 bases and J dropped 8 bases, with 10 bases sitting between them. This CDR3 comprises 14 residues. Here the CDR3 reads CASSEKIPYSPLHF. CDR3 DNA sequence: TGTGCCAGCAGTGAAAAGATCCCCTATTCACCCCTCCACTTT.

The table lists this clone with a count of one. V is TRBV11-2 and J is TRBJ2-7, with 8 bases fitting TRBD2. CDR3 length: 15 residues. Trimming took 3 bases from V and 4 from J; bases not matched to a gene: 8. Germline V gene data show CDR1 as SGHAT and CDR2 as FQNNGV. In DNA, the CDR3 is TGTGCCAGCAGCTTCGCCAAGCGGGGGTTGTACGAGCAGTACTTC. Its translation is CASSFAKRGLYEQYF.

This rearrangement joins TRBV11-2 to TRBJ2-2; possibly TRBD1 for D (6 bases). CDR1 and CDR2 (germline): SGHAT, FQNNGV. The CDR3 loop spans 18 amino acids. V lost 1 base to trimming and J lost 5 bases, with 20 bases between them. The CDR3 DNA reads as TGTGCCAGCAGCTTAGCTTTGAGGGCAGGGGTAAAGACCGGGGAGCTGTTTTTT. Protein product: CASSLALRAGVKTGELFF.

This clone was counted once. The chain combines TRBV4-1 with TRBJ1-6; 8 bases are a match to TRBD1. Trimming cost V 2 bases and J 0 bases; bases outside gene matches: 12. Germline V CDR1 and CDR2: MGHRA, YSYEKL. The CDR3 spans 20 residues. The chain's CDR3 is CASSQMPQGVALSYNSPLHF. The CDR3 DNA is TGCGCCAGCAGCCAAATGCCACAGGGGGTGGCCCTCTCCTATAATTCACCCCTCCACTTT.

This rearrangement joins TRBV6-1 to TRBJ2-3, with D unresolved. CDR3 length equals 13 residues. Per germline, CDR1 MNHNS and CDR2 SASEGT. The V gene lost 0 bases and the J gene lost 5 bases, with 6 bases spanning the gap. The DNA of the CDR3 is TGTGCCAGCAGTGAAGCTTGGGAAGATACGCAGTATTTT. It codes for CASSEAWEDTQYF.

The chain has TRBV2 and TRBJ2-2, with D hard to call. In germline, CDR1 is SNHLY, CDR2 FYNNEI. Trimming removed 6 bases from V and 7 bases from J, with 9 bases in between. This CDR3 spans 12 amino acids. CDR3 coding DNA: TGTGCCAGCAGGACGAAGGGCGGGGAGCTGTTTTTT. It codes for CASRTKGGELFF. The whole variable domain, filled in from reference TRBV2 and TRBJ2-2, reads EPEVTQTPSHQVTQMGQEVILRCVPISNHLYFYWYRQILGQKVEFLVSFYNNEISEKSEIFDDQFSVERPDGSNFTLKIRSTKLEDSAMYFCASRTKGGELFFGEGSRLTVL.

The chain has TRBV6-2 or TRBV6-3 and TRBJ2-3; 9 bases line up with TRBD1. In germline, CDR1 is MNHEY, CDR2 SVGEGT. J was trimmed by 14 bases and V by 5 bases; bases with no gene match: 11. The CDR3 extends over 13 amino acids. The CDR3 sequence: CASSHLTGGVRYF. Written as DNA, the CDR3 is TGTGCCAGCAGTCATCTCACAGGGGGCGTCAGGTATTTT.

In its sample, this clone was seen once. This chain links TRBV19 with TRBJ2-5; maybe TRBD1 (6 bases). V lost 3 bases and J 5 bases, leaving 10 bases between the germline ends. This CDR3 has 13 amino acids. Germline CDR1 and CDR2: LNHDA and SQIVND (reference sequence). The CDR3 region has the DNA TGTGCCAGTAGTATGTGGCAGGGGGAGACCCAGTACTTC. Protein: CASSMWQGETQYF.

This sequence joins TRBV2 and TRBJ2-7; 12 bases agree with TRBD2. Germline CDR1 is SNHLY and CDR2 is FYNNEI. The CDR3 covers 14 residues. The ends lost 8 bases at V and 3 bases at J; junction bases unmatched: 5. DNA of the CDR3: TGTGCCAGCGTTAGGGGACTAGCGGGCTACGAGCAGTACTTC. Translation: CASVRGLAGYEQYF.

The genes are TRBV6-6 and TRBJ2-7; 9 bases map to TRBD1. CDR3 length: 15 amino acids. Trimming removed 6 bases from V and 0 bases from J; junction bases left unmatched: 6. The V gene's germline CDR1 is MNHNY and CDR2 SVGAGI (reference sequence). The CDR3 here is CASRGDRGSSYEQYF. As DNA, the CDR3 is TGTGCCAGCAGAGGAGACAGGGGGTCCTCCTACGAGCAGTACTTC.

This chain joins TRBV5-4 and TRBJ2-5, with D possibly being TRBD1 or TRBD2 (5 bases each). The CDR3 is 12 residues long. V lost 1 base and J 5 bases, leaving 6 bases between the germline ends. From germline, CDR1 is SGHNT and CDR2 YYREEE (reference sequence). The CDR3 DNA is TGTGCCAGCAGCTTGTGGGGGGAGACCCAGTACTTC. Protein sequence: CASSLWGETQYF.

V is TRBV7-2 and J is TRBJ2-5; 10 bases line up with TRBD1. V lost 5 bases, J lost 5 bases, and 8 bases stayed unmatched. CDR1 and CDR2 from the germline V gene are SGHTA and FQGNSA. The CDR3 spans 15 residues. CDR3 protein: CASSRFGQGEETQYF. As DNA, the CDR3 is TGTGCCAGCAGCCGCTTCGGACAGGGGGAGGAGACCCAGTACTTC.

This chain uses TRBV30 with TRBJ2-3, with D unclear. Germline V gene data show CDR1 as GTSNPN and CDR2 as SVGIG (reference sequence). CDR3 length: 13 residues. V dropped 3 bases and J dropped 0 bases, with 7 bases sitting between them. CDR3 region: CAWSPGSTDTQYF. In nucleotides, the CDR3 is TGTGCCTGGAGCCCGGGTAGCACAGATACGCAGTATTTT.

V is TRBV6-2 or TRBV6-3 and J is TRBJ2-7, with D possibly matching TRBD1 (6 bases). This CDR3 comprises 15 residues. The germline gives CDR1 MNHEY, CDR2 SVGEGT. The V end lost 4 bases, the J end lost 2 bases, and 15 bases lay between the germline ends. CDR3 amino acids: CASSSPGHPTYEQYF. The CDR3 bases are TGTGCCAGCAGTTCTCCGGGACATCCTACCTACGAGCAGTACTTC.